A selection of T cell receptor beta chains follows, all from one sample in a study of CD8 T cells in ankylosing spondylitis. MiXCR was run by TCRdb on the 5' RACE reads, yielding one entry per CDR3 protein. The profile shows around 25,000 distinct CDR3 sequences, just over 2.5% of them singletons. The specimen was blood, either unsorted or a sorted T cell fraction (not recorded which). The receptors here all came from a female donor with ankylosing spondylitis or in good health (not recorded which). The conserved cysteine and the conserved F or W are not part of the CDR3 here.

CDR3 length	V gene	CDR3 protein
17	TRBV9	ASSVDIAGGQSPDNEQF
10	TRBV10-1	ASSEGDGELF
13	TRBV9	ASSVGGTVYNEQF
12	TRBV9	ASSPRTTNTEAF
12	TRBV9	ASSVEGAVLEQF
12	TRBV9	ASSGDRGSYEQY
15	TRBV9	ASSVETGSSSGNTIY
13	TRBV9	ASSPTGTSSDIQY
14	TRBV9	ASSLGTGGSNTEAF
15	TRBV9	ASSVATGGRATDTQY
9	TRBV9	ASGTLDTQY
14	TRBV9	ASSVGQPANTGELF
9	TRBV9	ASRENYGYT
10	TRBV9	ASSVVNGELF
13	TRBV9	ASSPISGGRNEQY
13	TRBV9	ASSVEGGLTYEQY
14	TRBV9	ASSDGTSGRSGEQF
13	TRBV9	ASSPRTGTGNEQF
13	TRBV6-1	ARRGRAKRNNEQF
17	TRBV9	ASSVGSLAGGPRTGELF
12	TRBV9	ASSPRAGDTEAF
15	TRBV9	ASSGGQGEYSGNTIY
16	TRBV9	ASSVALGQGLNTGELF
13	TRBV9	ASSLDTPVNTEAF
13	TRBV9	ASSPWTRGTGELF
11	TRBV6-4	ASIQGRIYEQY
13	TRBV9	ASSVAGRKDNEQF
14	TRBV9	ASSRGGSSSYNEQF
13	TRBV9	ASSPSSVSVYEQY
15	TRBV9	ASSSYGQGGAYNEQF
9	TRBV9	ASSFLGKQF
11	TRBV9	ASSVGGEETQY
14	TRBV9	ASSVGGSVNTGELF
13	TRBV9	ASSEQGPSNSPLH
13	TRBV9	ASSAEGGPNSPLH
12	TRBV9	ASSQRDYAYEQY